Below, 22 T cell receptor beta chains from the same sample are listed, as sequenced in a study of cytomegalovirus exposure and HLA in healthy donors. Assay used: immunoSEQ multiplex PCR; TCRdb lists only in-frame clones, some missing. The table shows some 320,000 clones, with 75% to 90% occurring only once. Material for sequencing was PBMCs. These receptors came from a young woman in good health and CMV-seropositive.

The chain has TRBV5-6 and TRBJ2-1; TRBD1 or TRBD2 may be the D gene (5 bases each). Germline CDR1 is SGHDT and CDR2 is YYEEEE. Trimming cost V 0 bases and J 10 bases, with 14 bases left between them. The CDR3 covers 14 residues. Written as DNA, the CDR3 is TGTGCCAGCAGCTTGGATACGGGGCTAAGGGAGCAGTTCTTC. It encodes CASSLDTGLREQFF.

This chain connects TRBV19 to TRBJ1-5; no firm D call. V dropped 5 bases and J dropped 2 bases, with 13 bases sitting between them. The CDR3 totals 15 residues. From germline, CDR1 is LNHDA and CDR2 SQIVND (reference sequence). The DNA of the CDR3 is TGTGCCAGTAGTTCCGTCGGGCAGGGCAATCAGCCCCAGCATTTT. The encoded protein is CASSSVGQGNQPQHF.

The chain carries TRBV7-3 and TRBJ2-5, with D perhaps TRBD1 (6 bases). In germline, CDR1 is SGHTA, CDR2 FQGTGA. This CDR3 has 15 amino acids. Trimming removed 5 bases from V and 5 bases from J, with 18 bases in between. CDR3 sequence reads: CASSKTGTGVETQYF. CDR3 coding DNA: TGTGCCAGCAGCAAGACAGGTACCGGGGTGGAGACCCAGTACTTC.

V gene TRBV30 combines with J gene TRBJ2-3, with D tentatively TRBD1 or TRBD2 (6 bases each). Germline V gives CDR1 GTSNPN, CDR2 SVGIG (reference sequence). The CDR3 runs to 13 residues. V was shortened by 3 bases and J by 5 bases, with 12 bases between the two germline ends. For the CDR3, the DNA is TGTGCCTGGAGAGGGGGGTTCAGAGATACGCAGTATTTT. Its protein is CAWRGGFRDTQYF. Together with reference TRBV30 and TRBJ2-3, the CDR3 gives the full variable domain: SQTIHQWPATLVQPVGSPLSLECTVEGTSNPNLYWYRQAAGRGLQLLFYSVGIGQISSEVPQNLSASRPQDRQFILSSKKLLLSDSGFYLCAWRGGFRDTQYFGPGTRLTVL.

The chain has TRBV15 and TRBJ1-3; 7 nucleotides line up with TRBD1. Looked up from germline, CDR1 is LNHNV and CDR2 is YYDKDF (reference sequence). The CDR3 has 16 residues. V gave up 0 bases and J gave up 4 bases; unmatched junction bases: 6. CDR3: CATSRDSDRSGNTIYF. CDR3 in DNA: TGTGCCACCAGCAGAGATTCGGACAGGTCCGGAAACACCATATATTTT.

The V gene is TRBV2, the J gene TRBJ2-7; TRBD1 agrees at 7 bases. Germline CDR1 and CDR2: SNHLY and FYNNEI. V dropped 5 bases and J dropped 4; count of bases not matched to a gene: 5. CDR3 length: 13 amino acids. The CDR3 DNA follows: TGTGCCAGCAGTCGGGACAGACTTTACGAGCAGTACTTC. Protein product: CASSRDRLYEQYF.

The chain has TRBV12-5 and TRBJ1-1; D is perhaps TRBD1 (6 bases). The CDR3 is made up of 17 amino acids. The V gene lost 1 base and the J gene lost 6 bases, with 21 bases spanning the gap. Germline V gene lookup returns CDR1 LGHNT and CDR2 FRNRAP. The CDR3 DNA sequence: TGTGCTAGTGGTTTGGACGGCCAGGGGAAGGCGTGGGCTGAAGCTTTCTTT. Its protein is CASGLDGQGKAWAEAFF. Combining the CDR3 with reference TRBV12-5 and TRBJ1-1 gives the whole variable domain DARVTQTPRHKVTEMGQEVTMRCQPILGHNTVFWYRQTMMQGLELLAYFRNRAPLDDSGMPKDRFSAEMPDATLATLKIQPSEPRDSAVYFCASGLDGQGKAWAEAFFGQGTRLTVV.

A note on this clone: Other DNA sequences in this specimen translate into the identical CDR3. In nucleotides, the CDR3 is TGTGCCAGCAGTTATAGCAATCAGCCCCAGCATTTT. It specifies CASSYSNQPQHF. The rearrangement links TRBV28 to TRBJ1-5; D is unclear. The CDR3 spans 12 residues. Trimming took off 4 bases at V and 0 bases at J, with 1 base between the two ends. Germline assignment: CDR1 MDHEN and CDR2 SYDVKM. Full variable domain (missing parts from reference TRBV28 and TRBJ1-5): DVKVTQSSRYLVKRTGEKVFLECVQDMDHENMFWYRQDPGLGLRLIYFSYDVKMKEKGDIPEGYSVSREKKERFSLILESASTNQTSMYLCASSYSNQPQHFGDGTRLSIL.

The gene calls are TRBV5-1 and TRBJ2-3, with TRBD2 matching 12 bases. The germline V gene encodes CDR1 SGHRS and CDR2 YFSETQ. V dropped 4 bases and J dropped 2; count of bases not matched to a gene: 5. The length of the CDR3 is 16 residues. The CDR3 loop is CASSPSGGAHTDTQYF. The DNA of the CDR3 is TGCGCCAGCAGCCCTAGCGGGGGGGCTCACACAGATACGCAGTATTTT.

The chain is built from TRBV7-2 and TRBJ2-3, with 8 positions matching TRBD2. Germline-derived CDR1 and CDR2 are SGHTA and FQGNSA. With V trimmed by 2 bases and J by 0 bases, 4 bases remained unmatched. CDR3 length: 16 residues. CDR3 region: CASSLRAGGSTDTQYF. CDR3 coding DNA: TGTGCCAGCAGCTTAAGGGCGGGGGGCAGCACAGATACGCAGTATTTT.

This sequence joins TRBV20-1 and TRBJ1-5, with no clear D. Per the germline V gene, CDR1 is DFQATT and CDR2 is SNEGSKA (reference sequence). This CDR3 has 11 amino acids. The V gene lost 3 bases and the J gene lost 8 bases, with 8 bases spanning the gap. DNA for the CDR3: TGCAGTGCTAGCCGAAAGGAGCCCCAGCATTTT. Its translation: CSASRKEPQHF.

Here the CDR3 reads CAWSVLWSGQETQYF. As DNA, the CDR3 is TGTGCCTGGAGTGTACTATGGTCAGGCCAAGAGACCCAGTACTTC. V gene TRBV30 combines with J gene TRBJ2-5, with D hard to call. Germline CDR1 reads GTSNPN; CDR2 reads SVGIG (reference sequence). The CDR3 consists of 15 residues. Trimming removed 0 bases at V and 1 base at J, with 12 bases between.

The CDR3 sequence: CASSFVGLGDTGELFF. CDR3 DNA sequence: TGTGCCAGCAGCTTCGTGGGACTAGGCGACACCGGGGAGCTGTTTTTT. The rearrangement uses TRBV7-8 and TRBJ2-2; 8 bases are shared with TRBD2. CDR1 and CDR2 from the germline V gene are SGHVS and FQNEAQ. V was clipped by 3 bases and J by 3 bases; unmatched bases: 6. The CDR3 has 16 amino acids.

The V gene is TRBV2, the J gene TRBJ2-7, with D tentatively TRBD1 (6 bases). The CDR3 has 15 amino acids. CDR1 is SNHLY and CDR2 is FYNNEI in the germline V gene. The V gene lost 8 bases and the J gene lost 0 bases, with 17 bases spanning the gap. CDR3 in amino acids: CASLFLRGASYEQYF. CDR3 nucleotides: TGTGCCAGCTTGTTCCTCAGGGGCGCCTCCTACGAGCAGTACTTC.

The CDR3 nucleotides are TGTGCCAGCAGTGGGGCCAGGGAAATGGTAACCTACGAGCAGTACTTC. Protein: CASSGAREMVTYEQYF. The chain joins TRBV28 to TRBJ2-7, with D perhaps matching TRBD1 (5 bases). V dropped 5 bases and J dropped 2 bases, with 19 bases sitting between them. The germline V gene encodes CDR1 MDHEN and CDR2 SYDVKM. CDR3 size: 16 residues. The complete variable domain, with remaining parts taken from reference TRBV28 and TRBJ2-7, reads DVKVTQSSRYLVKRTGEKVFLECVQDMDHENMFWYRQDPGLGLRLIYFSYDVKMKEKGDIPEGYSVSREKKERFSLILESASTNQTSMYLCASSGAREMVTYEQYFGPGTRLTVT.

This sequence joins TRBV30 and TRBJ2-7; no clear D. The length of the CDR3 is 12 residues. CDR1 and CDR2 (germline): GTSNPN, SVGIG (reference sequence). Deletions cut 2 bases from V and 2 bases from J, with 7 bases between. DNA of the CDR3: TGTGCCTGGAGTTCAGCCACCTACGAGCAGTACTTC. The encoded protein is CAWSSATYEQYF. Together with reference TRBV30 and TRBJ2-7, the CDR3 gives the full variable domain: SQTIHQWPATLVQPVGSPLSLECTVEGTSNPNLYWYRQAAGRGLQLLFYSVGIGQISSEVPQNLSASRPQDRQFILSSKKLLLSDSGFYLCAWSSATYEQYFGPGTRLTVT.

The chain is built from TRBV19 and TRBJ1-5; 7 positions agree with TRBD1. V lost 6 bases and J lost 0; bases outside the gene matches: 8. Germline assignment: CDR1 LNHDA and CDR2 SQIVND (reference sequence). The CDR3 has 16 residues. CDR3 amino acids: CASRFIQGLSNQPQHF. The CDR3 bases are TGTGCCAGTAGATTTATACAGGGGCTTAGCAATCAGCCCCAGCATTTT.

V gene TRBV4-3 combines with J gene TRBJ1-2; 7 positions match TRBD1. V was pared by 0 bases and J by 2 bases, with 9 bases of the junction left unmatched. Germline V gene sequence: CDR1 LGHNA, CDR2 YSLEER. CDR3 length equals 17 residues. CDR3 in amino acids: CASSQDLGSGGNYGYTF. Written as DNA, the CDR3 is TGCGCCAGCAGCCAAGATCTTGGGTCAGGGGGGAACTATGGCTACACCTTC.

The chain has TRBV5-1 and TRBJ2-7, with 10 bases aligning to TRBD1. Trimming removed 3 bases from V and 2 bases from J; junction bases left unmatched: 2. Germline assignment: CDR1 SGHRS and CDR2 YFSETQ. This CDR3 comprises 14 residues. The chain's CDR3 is CASSSDRGPYEQYF. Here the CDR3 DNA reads TGCGCCAGCAGCTCCGACAGGGGGCCCTACGAGCAGTACTTC.

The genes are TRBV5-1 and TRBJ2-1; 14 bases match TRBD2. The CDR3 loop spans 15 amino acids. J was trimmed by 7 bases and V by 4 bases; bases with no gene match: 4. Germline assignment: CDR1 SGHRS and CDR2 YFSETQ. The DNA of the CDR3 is TGCGCCAGCAGCCAGACTAGCGGGAGGGCGAATGAGCAGTTCTTC. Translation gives CASSQTSGRANEQFF. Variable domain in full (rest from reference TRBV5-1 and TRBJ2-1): KAGVTQTPRYLIKTRGQQVTLSCSPISGHRSVSWYQQTPGQGLQFLFEYFSETQRNKGNFPGRFSGRQFSNSRSEMNVSTLELGDSALYLCASSQTSGRANEQFFGPGTRLTVL.

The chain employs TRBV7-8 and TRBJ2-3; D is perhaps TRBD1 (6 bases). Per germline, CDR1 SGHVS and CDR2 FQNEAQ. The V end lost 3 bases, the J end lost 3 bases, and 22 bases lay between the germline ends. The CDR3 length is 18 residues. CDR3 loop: CASSFTQGQGRRTDTQYF. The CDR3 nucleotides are TGTGCCAGCAGCTTTACCCAAGGGCAGGGGCGTAGGACAGATACGCAGTATTTT.

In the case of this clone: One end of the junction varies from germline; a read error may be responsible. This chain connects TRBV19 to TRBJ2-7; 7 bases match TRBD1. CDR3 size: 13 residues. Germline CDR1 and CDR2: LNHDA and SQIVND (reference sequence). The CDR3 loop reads CASSVDRVHEQYF. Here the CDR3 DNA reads TGTGCCAGTAGTGTAGACAGGGTCCACGAGCAGTACTTC.